This T cell receptor beta chain was identified during a study of CD4 and CD8 cells across lung adenocarcinoma regions. TCRdb reprocessed the PCR reads via MiXCR and lists one record per CDR3 protein. The sample carries 4,000 to 5,500 distinct CDR3 sequences, just under 60% recorded once. The CDR3 spans 13 residues. With V trimmed by 1 base and J by 10 bases, 3 bases remained unmatched. Germline V gives CDR1 MGHDK, CDR2 SYGVNS. The origin of this receptor is a male donor with lung adenocarcinoma. The CD4 and CD8 labels of this study may be unreliable. The source material was CD4+ T cells from the center of a lung tumor. The J gene is TRBJ2-1, the V gene TRBV25-1, with 8 positions matching TRBD1. The CDR3 bases are TGTGCCAGCAGTGAATGGGGGACAGGAGAGCAGTTCTTC. Encoded protein: CASSEWGTGEQFF. Complete variable domain (other parts from reference TRBV25-1 and TRBJ2-1): EADIYQTPRYLVIGTGKKITLECSQTMGHDKMYWYQQDPGMELHLIHYSYGVNSTEKGDLSSESTVSRIRTEHFPLTLESARPSHTSQYLCASSEWGTGEQFFGPGTRLTVL.